This T cell receptor (beta chain) was retrieved from a study of beta chain features in type 1 diabetes. Study details: Comparable age, gender and cell yields were observed in patients relative to healthy donors.

The CDR3 has 13 amino acids. Trimming left V 1 base short and J 11 bases short, with 12 bases between. Germline V lookup: CDR1 MGHDK, CDR2 SYGVNS. The investigators reverse transcribed all of the isolated RNA, so they sequenced expressed TCRB transcripts. About 3.6 million reads was the average for naive, central memory and regulatory T cell samples. Measured with immunoSEQ multiplex PCR; TCRdb has only the in-frame clones, and not every one. The sample records about 660,000 clones, over 13% being singletons. General study findings and limits: The study found that naive, central memory and Treg TCRB repertoires appeared more similar in patients than in healthy donors. Cells expressing TCR highly could be over-represented by cDNA sequencing. Within each of all four CD4+ subsets, Type 1 diabetes patients had TCRB CDR3s that were moderately but significantly shorter.

In the case of this clone: Its antigen is still unknown.

The TCR sequence derives from a man aged 18 to 30 with type 1 diabetes. Input material: naive CD4+ T cells from blood. This sequence joins TRBV25-1 and TRBJ2-1; no clear D. CDR3 sequence (DNA): TGTGCCAGCAGTGAATTGGTAGTCTCGCAGCAGTTCTTC. This codes for CASSELVVSQQFF.